The source of this T cell receptor (beta chain) is a study of T cell responses to AZD1222 COVID-19 vaccine. The CDR3 runs 14 residues. Trimming took 2 bases from V and 3 from J, leaving 11 bases between them. Germline CDR1 MNHEY, CDR2 SMNVEV (reference sequence). Some clones are missing from TCRdb's copy, which holds only in-frame ones; the method was immunoSEQ multiplex PCR. Among 150,000 to 200,000 clones listed, around 90% were seen once. The study's findings and limits: With two AZD1222 doses given, Spike-specific TCR breadth and depth both rose.

Concerning this clone itself: Its specificity is unknown.

The V gene is TRBV27, the J gene TRBJ2-7; D possibly corresponds to TRBD2 (5 bases). The starting material was peripheral blood, obtained 28 days after the second dose of the MenACWY control vaccine. The TCR originated in an adult who received the MenACWY meningococcal vaccine as a control. CDR3 loop: CASSLKAGLYEQYF. CDR3 DNA sequence: TGTGCCAGCAGTTTAAAGGCGGGTCTCTACGAGCAGTACTTC.